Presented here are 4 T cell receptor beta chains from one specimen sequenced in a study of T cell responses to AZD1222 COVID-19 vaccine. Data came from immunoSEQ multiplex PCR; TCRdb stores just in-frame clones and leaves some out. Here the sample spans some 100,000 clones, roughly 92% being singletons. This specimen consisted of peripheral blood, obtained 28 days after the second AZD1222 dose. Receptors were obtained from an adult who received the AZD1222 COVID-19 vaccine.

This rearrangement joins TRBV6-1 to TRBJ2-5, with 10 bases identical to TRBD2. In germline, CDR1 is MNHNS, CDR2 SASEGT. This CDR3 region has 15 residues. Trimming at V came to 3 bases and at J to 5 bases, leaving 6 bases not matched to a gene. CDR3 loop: CASSEPAGGRETQYF. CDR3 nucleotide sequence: TGTGCCAGCAGTGAGCCAGCGGGGGGGCGTGAGACCCAGTACTTC.

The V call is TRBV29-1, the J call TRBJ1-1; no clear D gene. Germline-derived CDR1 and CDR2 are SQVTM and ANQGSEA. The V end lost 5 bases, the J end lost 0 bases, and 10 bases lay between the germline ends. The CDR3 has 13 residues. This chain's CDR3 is CSVYSGLNTEAFF. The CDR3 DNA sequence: TGCAGCGTTTATTCGGGGTTGAACACTGAAGCTTTCTTT.

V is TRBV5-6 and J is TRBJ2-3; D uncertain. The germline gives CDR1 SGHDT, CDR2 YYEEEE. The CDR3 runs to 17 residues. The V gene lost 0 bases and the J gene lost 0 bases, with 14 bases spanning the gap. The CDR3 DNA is TGTGCCAGCAGCTTGGATGGGTCGGAGAGGAGCACAGATACGCAGTATTTT. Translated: CASSLDGSERSTDTQYF.

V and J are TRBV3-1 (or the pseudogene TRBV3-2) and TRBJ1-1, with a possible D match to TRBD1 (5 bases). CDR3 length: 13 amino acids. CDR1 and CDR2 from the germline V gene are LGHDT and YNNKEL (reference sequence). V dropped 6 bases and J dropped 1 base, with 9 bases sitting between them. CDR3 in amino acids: CASSQTGNTEAFF. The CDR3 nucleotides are TGTGCCAGCAGTCAAACAGGGAACACTGAAGCTTTCTTT.